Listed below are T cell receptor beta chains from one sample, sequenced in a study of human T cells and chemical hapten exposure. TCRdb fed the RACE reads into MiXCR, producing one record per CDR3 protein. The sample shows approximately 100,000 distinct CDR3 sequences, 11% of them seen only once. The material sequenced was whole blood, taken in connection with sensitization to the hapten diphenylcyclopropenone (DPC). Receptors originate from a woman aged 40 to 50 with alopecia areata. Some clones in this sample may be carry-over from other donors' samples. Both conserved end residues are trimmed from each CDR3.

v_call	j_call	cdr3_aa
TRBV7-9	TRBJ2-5	ASSFDYQETQY
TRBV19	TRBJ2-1	ASSTPPYYNEQF
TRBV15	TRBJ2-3	ATRAGLADTQY
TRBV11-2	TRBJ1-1	ASSPRRDPTFTEAF
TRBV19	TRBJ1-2	ASNDGGSLNYGYT
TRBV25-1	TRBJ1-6	ASTGGQSRSYNSPLH
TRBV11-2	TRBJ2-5	ASSFGSQETQY
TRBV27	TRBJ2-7	ASSFWTEGGEQY
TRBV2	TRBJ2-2	ASSEETGKTGELF
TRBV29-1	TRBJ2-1	RATSSGSGSYNEQF
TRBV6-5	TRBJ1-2	ASIMGPYGGPGYGYT
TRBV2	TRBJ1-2	ASRIKGYT
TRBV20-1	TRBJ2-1	SARESGRSGEQF